This TCR beta chain was profiled in a study of T cell responses to AZD1222 COVID-19 vaccine. TCRdb's table, derived via immunoSEQ multiplex PCR, lists solely in-frame clones and lacks some. This table holds 150,000 to 200,000 clones, roughly 87% found once. About this clone: Other DNA sequences from this sample encode an identical CDR3 as well.

CDR1 is MNHEY, CDR2 SVGAGI, per germline. Trimming removed 0 bases at V and 2 bases at J, with 7 bases between. This CDR3 region has 14 residues. The V call is TRBV6-5, the J call TRBJ1-2; D might be TRBD1 (6 bases). The receptor was derived from an adult who received the AZD1222 COVID-19 vaccine. Sequences were derived from peripheral blood, sampled 28 days after the second AZD1222 dose. The CDR3 region has the DNA TGTGCCAGCAGTTACTCGGACAGAAACTATGGCTACACCTTC. This translates into CASSYSDRNYGYTF.